This T cell receptor (beta chain) was observed in a study of radiation and T cells in renal cell carcinoma (dated by TCRdb to 2018 to 2021). Background for the entire study: Samples were obtained from a clinical trial, in which 15 Gy stereotactic body radiation therapy was delivered to primary renal cell carcinomas and nephrectomy was performed 4 weeks later. In total, some 52 samples underwent TCR beta sequencing: approximately 25 tumors plus 27 peripheral blood samples. Across all 50 or so samples, around 4,000,000 unique CDR3 nucleotide sequences, encoding 2,658,974 unique CDR3 amino acid sequences, were identified. Paper-wide results and their limitations: An increase in top tumor clonotypes in blood was observed from baseline to 2 weeks post-radiation, followed by contraction by 4 weeks, which was taken to suggest transient expansion of tumor-resident clones. Because the trial had a single-armed design, the trial could not examine how radiation dose or scheduling affected the TCR repertoire. Because no pretreatment tumor biopsies were available, whether clonotypes were present in the tumor at baseline could not be determined. Changes in the blood repertoire were not tracked past 4 weeks after treatment.

CDR1 and CDR2 were assigned from the germline V gene as MNHNS and SASEGT. V is clipped by 11 bases and J by 8 bases, and the sequence between their germline boundaries is 6 bases long. The CDR3 contains 9 residues, cysteine and phenylalanine counted. Only the CDR3 portion is preserved as DNA: 27 bases, with reading frame beginning at the first base. TCR beta libraries were generated from genomic DNA with the immunoSEQ kit, following the manufacturer's recommendations. To prepare the libraries, a first multiplex PCR with proprietary primers was run, followed by a second PCR that added unique barcodes, and a bead cleanup was done after each round. A kit-provided positive control reaction and a negative control reaction were included in every sample batch. The final libraries were assessed on an Agilent 4200 TapeStation D1000 ScreenTape, pooled by volume, and quantified by qPCR. Sequencing was performed on an Illumina NextSeq500 with a MidOutput 150-cycle cartridge, and 156 Read1 and 15 Index1 cycles were run with kit custom primers. The pooled library was loaded at roughly 1 pM, and roughly 18% PhiX control was spiked in. In the paper's pipeline: Vendor-processed data were analyzed in R, and a clonotype was defined as all T cells sharing the same CDR3 nucleotide sequence. For clone abundance analyses, frequencies were normalized to the 10,000 most abundant clones in each sample. Public T cell clones, averaging fewer than five per sample, were removed before analysis. A difference in abundance of at least 32-fold between compartments was used to define tumor-enriched and baseline blood-enriched clonotypes. A beta-binomial differential abundance model was used to identify clonotypes that expanded or contracted between blood time points. Tumor-blood repertoire similarity was measured with the Baroni-Urbani and Buser coefficient, and groups were compared using two-tailed Wilcoxon tests in R. TCRdb re-hosts the immuneACCESS table, in-frame sequences only. Its copies lack some clones; in the studies checked, an unresolved V gene accounts for under half of them, and the cause for the rest is not known. For V, J and clone size, that table is used; D and trimming come from the DNA. The sample contains about 130,000 clones, around 85% of them found a single time. The ten top clones hold about 5.3% of the sample.

In the case of this clone: Its antigen has not been determined. No base quality information exists; no much larger clone differs at one position.

Per the publication, the time point label means: blood 2 weeks post-SBRT. The meaning of the sample's treatment or condition label: 15 Gy SBRT to primary tumor, nephrectomy 4 weeks later. To follow tumor-enriched clonotypes, peripheral blood was collected serially from radiation-treated patients at baseline and again at 2 weeks and 4 weeks after SBRT. All patients had renal cell carcinoma with clear cell pathology. The QIAamp DNA Blood Mini Kit (Qiagen) was used to prepare genomic DNA for TCR sequencing. Only samples passing all quality control checks were included in the analyses. The sequencing used blood, collected from a patient whose treatment included radiotherapy and nephrectomy. The rearranged chain carries TRBV6-1 and TRBJ1-4; the D gene cannot be named for sure. The TCR comes from a man between 45 and 60 years old with renal cell carcinoma. CDR3 region: CASGEKLFF. The sequenced DNA is TGTGCCTCCGGGGAAAAACTGTTTTTT.